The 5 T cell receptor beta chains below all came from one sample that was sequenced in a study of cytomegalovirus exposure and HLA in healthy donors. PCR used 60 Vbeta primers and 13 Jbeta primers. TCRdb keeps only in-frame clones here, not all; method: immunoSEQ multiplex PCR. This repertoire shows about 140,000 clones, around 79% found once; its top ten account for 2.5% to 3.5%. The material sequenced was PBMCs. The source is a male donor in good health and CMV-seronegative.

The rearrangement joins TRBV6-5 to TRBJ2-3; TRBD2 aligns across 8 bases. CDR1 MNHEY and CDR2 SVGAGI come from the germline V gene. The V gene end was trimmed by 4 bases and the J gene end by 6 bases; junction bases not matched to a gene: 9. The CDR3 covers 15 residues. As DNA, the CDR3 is TGTGCCAGCAGTTTAGGAGCGGGAGTTTTGGATACGCAGTATTTT. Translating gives CASSLGAGVLDTQYF.

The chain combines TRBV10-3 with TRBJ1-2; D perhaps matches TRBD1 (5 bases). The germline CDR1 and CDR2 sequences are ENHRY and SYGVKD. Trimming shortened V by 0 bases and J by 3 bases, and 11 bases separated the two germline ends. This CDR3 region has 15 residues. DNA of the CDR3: TGTGCCATCAGTGAGTCGAAGGAGACAGACTATGGCTACACCTTC. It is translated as CAISESKETDYGYTF.

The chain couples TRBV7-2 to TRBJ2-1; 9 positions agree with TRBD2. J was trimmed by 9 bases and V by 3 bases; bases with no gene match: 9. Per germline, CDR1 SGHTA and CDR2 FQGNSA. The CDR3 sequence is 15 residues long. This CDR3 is CASSFSASGTIEQFF. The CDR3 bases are TGTGCCAGCAGCTTCTCGGCTAGCGGGACGATTGAGCAGTTCTTC.

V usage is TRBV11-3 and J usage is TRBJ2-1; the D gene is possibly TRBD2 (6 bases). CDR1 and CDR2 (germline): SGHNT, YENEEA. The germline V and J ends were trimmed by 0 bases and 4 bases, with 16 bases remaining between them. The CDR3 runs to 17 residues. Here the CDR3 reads CASSLDAGLRRYNEQFF. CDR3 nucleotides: TGTGCCAGCAGCTTAGATGCGGGATTACGGAGATACAATGAGCAGTTCTTC.

The CDR3 nucleotides are TGTGCCAGGGGTTGGACAGAGAACACAGATACGCAGTATTTT. Its translation is CARGWTENTDTQYF. The rearrangement links TRBV6-5 to TRBJ2-3, with D perhaps TRBD1 (6 bases). The CDR3 covers 14 residues. Trimming left V 9 bases short and J 2 bases short, with 15 bases between. Germline V gives CDR1 MNHEY, CDR2 SVGAGI.